The sequence of this T cell receptor (beta chain) was determined in a study of blood T cell repertoires in COVID-19. Turning to the study itself: The cDNA or gDNA used as material had been derived from T cells, B-cell-depleted T cells, or PBMCs.

Clones were sequenced by immunoSEQ multiplex PCR, and TCRdb holds only the in-frame ones, with some missing. The sample holds fewer than 250,000 clones, about 88% seen once. The CDR3 length is 13 residues. Trimming stripped 4 bases from V and 1 base from J, with 7 bases between. Looked up from germline, CDR1 is MGHDK and CDR2 is SYGVNS. Those enrolled, adults aged roughly 18 to 89 years, came from around 24 US areas. Cohort placement rested on clinical history that participants reported themselves. Recovered status in Cohort 3 required two negative PCRs, clearance, or symptom resolution. The sequence was collected from a woman aged 25 to 45 who had recovered from COVID-19. V and J are TRBV25-1 and TRBJ1-1, with no clear D. The sample was PBMCs or T cells enriched from blood (not recorded which). This CDR3 is CASSGLRNTEAFF. In nucleotides, the CDR3 is TGTGCCAGCAGTGGTCTAAGGAACACTGAAGCTTTCTTT. Complete variable domain (other parts from reference TRBV25-1 and TRBJ1-1): EADIYQTPRYLVIGTGKKITLECSQTMGHDKMYWYQQDPGMELHLIHYSYGVNSTEKGDLSSESTVSRIRTEHFPLTLESARPSHTSQYLCASSGLRNTEAFFGQGTRLTVV.